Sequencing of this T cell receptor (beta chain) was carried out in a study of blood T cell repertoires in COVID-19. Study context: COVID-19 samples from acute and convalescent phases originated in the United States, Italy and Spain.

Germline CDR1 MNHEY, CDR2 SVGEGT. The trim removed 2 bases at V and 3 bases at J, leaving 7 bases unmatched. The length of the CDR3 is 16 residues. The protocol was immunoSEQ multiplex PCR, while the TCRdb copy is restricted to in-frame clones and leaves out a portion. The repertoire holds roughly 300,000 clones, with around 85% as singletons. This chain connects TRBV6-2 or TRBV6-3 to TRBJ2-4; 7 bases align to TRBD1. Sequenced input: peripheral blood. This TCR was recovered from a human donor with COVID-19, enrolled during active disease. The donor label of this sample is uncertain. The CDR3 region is CASSYEPGDSKNIQYF. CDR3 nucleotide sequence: TGTGCCAGCAGTTACGAACCTGGGGACAGCAAAAACATTCAGTACTTC.